This is a list of T cell receptor beta chains from one sample in a study of T-cell memory formation after mild COVID-19. TCRdb re-derived calls from the 5' RACE reads in MiXCR, one entry per CDR3 protein. Of fewer than 650,000 distinct CDR3 sequences listed, roughly a sixth are singletons. Sample: PBMCs or a T cell subset sorted from them (not recorded which). These receptors were collected from an adult woman who had mild COVID-19 (a few samples of this study predate the infection). Cell type and time point are not known. The CDR3 runs from the conserved cysteine through the conserved F or W. Each record gives: clone size, J gene, D gene, V gene, CDR3 protein, CDR3 DNA. D genes are given only for firm matches. A clone size is listed for some rows: how often the clone was seen (once, few, many), or a class if it is expanded.

clone_size: NA; j_call: TRBJ2-3; d_call: TRBD2; v_call: TRBV3-1; cdr3_aa: CASSPAGLAGGPSTDTQYF; cdr3_nt: TGTGCCAGCAGCCCCGCGGGACTAGCGGGGGGGCCTAGCACAGATACGCAGTATTTT
clone_size: NA; j_call: TRBJ1-1; d_call: NA; v_call: TRBV15; cdr3_aa: CATSRDSNSNTEAFF; cdr3_nt: TGTGCCACCAGCAGAGATTCGAACAGTAACACTGAAGCTTTCTTT
clone_size: NA; j_call: TRBJ1-1; d_call: NA; v_call: TRBV20-1; cdr3_aa: CSANEQAFF; cdr3_nt: TGCAGTGCCAACGAACAAGCTTTCTTT
clone_size: few; j_call: TRBJ2-7; d_call: TRBD1; v_call: TRBV9; cdr3_aa: CASSATGDDYEQYF; cdr3_nt: TGTGCCAGCAGCGCGACAGGGGATGACTACGAGCAGTACTTC
clone_size: few; j_call: TRBJ2-7; d_call: NA; v_call: TRBV4-1; cdr3_aa: CASSQVLGKTYEQYF; cdr3_nt: TGCGCCAGCAGCCAAGTTCTGGGGAAGACCTACGAGCAGTACTTC
clone_size: NA; j_call: TRBJ2-3; d_call: NA; v_call: TRBV7-2; cdr3_aa: CARDLQASTQYF; cdr3_nt: TGTGCCAGAGATTTGCAGGCTAGCACGCAGTATTTT
clone_size: few; j_call: TRBJ2-5; d_call: TRBD1; v_call: TRBV4-2; cdr3_aa: CASSPGQGTQETQYF; cdr3_nt: TGTGCCAGCAGCCCAGGACAGGGGACCCAAGAGACCCAGTACTTC
clone_size: NA; j_call: TRBJ2-7; d_call: TRBD2; v_call: TRBV7-9; cdr3_aa: CASSSQTTSGRAYEQYF; cdr3_nt: TGTGCCAGCAGCTCTCAGACGACTAGCGGGAGGGCCTACGAGCAGTACTTC
clone_size: NA; j_call: TRBJ2-1; d_call: NA; v_call: TRBV15; cdr3_aa: CATSPRVRPRGYQFF; cdr3_nt: TGTGCCACCAGCCCCCGAGTGAGACCCAGGGGTTACCAGTTCTTC
clone_size: few; j_call: TRBJ1-5; d_call: NA; v_call: TRBV20-1; cdr3_aa: CSARSGVNQPQHF; cdr3_nt: TGCAGTGCCCGGTCAGGGGTCAATCAGCCCCAGCATTTT
clone_size: few; j_call: TRBJ2-7; d_call: NA; v_call: TRBV27; cdr3_aa: CASSFLLGTETYEQYF; cdr3_nt: TGTGCCAGCAGTTTCCTACTTGGGACGGAAACCTACGAGCAGTACTTC
clone_size: NA; j_call: TRBJ2-1; d_call: NA; v_call: TRBV6-5; cdr3_aa: CASSYSLGSYNEQFF; cdr3_nt: TGTGCCAGCAGTTACTCCCTCGGCTCCTACAATGAGCAGTTCTTC
clone_size: NA; j_call: TRBJ2-2; d_call: NA; v_call: TRBV7-2; cdr3_aa: CASSLRAGADTGELFF; cdr3_nt: TGTGCCAGCAGCTTAAGGGCGGGGGCGGACACCGGGGAGCTGTTTTTT
clone_size: many; j_call: TRBJ2-7; d_call: NA; v_call: TRBV4-1; cdr3_aa: CASSQEWAGSYEQYF; cdr3_nt: TGCGCCAGCAGCCAAGAGTGGGCAGGGTCCTACGAGCAGTACTTC
clone_size: few; j_call: TRBJ2-3; d_call: TRBD1; v_call: TRBV20-1; cdr3_aa: CSAYALGTGATDTQYF; cdr3_nt: TGCAGTGCTTACGCTCTTGGGACAGGAGCCACAGATACGCAGTATTTT
clone_size: few; j_call: TRBJ1-2; d_call: NA; v_call: TRBV7-8; cdr3_aa: CASSLHQINFYGYTF; cdr3_nt: TGTGCCAGCAGCCTACACCAAATCAATTTCTATGGCTACACCTTC
clone_size: NA; j_call: TRBJ2-5; d_call: NA; v_call: TRBV19; cdr3_aa: CASSMGSRETQYF; cdr3_nt: TGTGCCAGTAGTATGGGGAGTCGGGAGACCCAGTACTTC
clone_size: NA; j_call: TRBJ2-5; d_call: NA; v_call: TRBV21-1; cdr3_aa: CASISPWETQYF; cdr3_nt: TGTGCCAGCATCTCCCCGTGGGAGACCCAGTACTTC
clone_size: few; j_call: TRBJ2-5; d_call: NA; v_call: TRBV6-5; cdr3_aa: CASRARDQETQYF; cdr3_nt: TGTGCCAGCAGAGCCCGGGACCAGGAGACCCAGTACTTC
clone_size: many; j_call: TRBJ2-1; d_call: TRBD2; v_call: TRBV14; cdr3_aa: CASSHPIILAGTQNNEQFF; cdr3_nt: TGTGCCAGCAGCCATCCCATAATACTAGCGGGGACTCAAAACAATGAGCAGTTCTTC
clone_size: many; j_call: TRBJ1-1; d_call: TRBD1; v_call: TRBV6-6; cdr3_aa: CASSYPVTGGNTEAFF; cdr3_nt: TGTGCCAGCAGTTACCCAGTGACAGGGGGGAACACTGAAGCTTTCTTT
clone_size: NA; j_call: TRBJ1-2; d_call: NA; v_call: TRBV18; cdr3_aa: CASSPPGRNYGYTF; cdr3_nt: TGTGCCAGCTCACCACCGGGACGTAACTATGGCTACACCTTC
clone_size: NA; j_call: TRBJ1-5; d_call: NA; v_call: TRBV5-1; cdr3_aa: CASSPGTNGYQPQHF; cdr3_nt: TGCGCCAGCAGCCCCGGGACAAATGGGTATCAGCCCCAGCATTTT
clone_size: few; j_call: TRBJ2-5; d_call: NA; v_call: TRBV7-9; cdr3_aa: CASSLVRRQQETQYF; cdr3_nt: TGTGCCAGCAGCTTAGTTCGGCGACAGCAAGAGACCCAGTACTTC
clone_size: NA; j_call: TRBJ2-2; d_call: TRBD1; v_call: TRBV7-3; cdr3_aa: CASGQGLNTGELFF; cdr3_nt: TGTGCCAGTGGACAGGGGCTGAACACCGGGGAGCTGTTTTTT
clone_size: NA; j_call: TRBJ2-7; d_call: NA; v_call: TRBV3-1; cdr3_aa: CASSPLGGHEQYF; cdr3_nt: TGTGCCAGCAGCCCCCTCGGGGGGCACGAGCAGTACTTC
clone_size: NA; j_call: TRBJ2-1; d_call: NA; v_call: TRBV5-1; cdr3_aa: CASRLEGGAGYNEQFF; cdr3_nt: TGCGCCAGCAGGTTGGAAGGGGGGGCTGGTTACAATGAGCAGTTCTTC
clone_size: NA; j_call: TRBJ2-3; d_call: NA; v_call: TRBV29-1; cdr3_aa: CSGGADTQYF; cdr3_nt: TGCAGCGGGGGGGCAGATACGCAGTATTTT
clone_size: NA; j_call: TRBJ2-5; d_call: NA; v_call: TRBV9; cdr3_aa: CASSVAPRNQETQYF; cdr3_nt: TGTGCCAGCAGCGTAGCTCCTAGAAACCAAGAGACCCAGTACTTC
clone_size: many; j_call: TRBJ2-3; d_call: TRBD1; v_call: TRBV6-1; cdr3_aa: CASRKQGAADTQYF; cdr3_nt: TGTGCCAGCAGGAAACAGGGGGCCGCAGATACGCAGTATTTT
clone_size: NA; j_call: TRBJ2-1; d_call: NA; v_call: TRBV30; cdr3_aa: CAWRRYGSRNEQFF; cdr3_nt: TGTGCCTGGAGACGTTATGGGTCAAGAAATGAGCAGTTCTTC
clone_size: NA; j_call: TRBJ2-3; d_call: NA; v_call: TRBV19; cdr3_aa: CASSIGTGTVPDTQYF; cdr3_nt: TGTGCCAGTAGTATTGGCACCGGGACCGTCCCCGATACGCAGTATTTT
clone_size: NA; j_call: TRBJ2-1; d_call: TRBD2; v_call: TRBV7-3; cdr3_aa: CASSLFPGGNNEQFF; cdr3_nt: TGTGCCAGCAGCTTATTTCCGGGGGGGAACAATGAGCAGTTCTTC
clone_size: NA; j_call: TRBJ2-5; d_call: TRBD1; v_call: TRBV7-6; cdr3_aa: CASSLGGYQGTQYF; cdr3_nt: TGTGCCAGCAGCCTAGGGGGCTACCAGGGGACCCAGTACTTC
clone_size: many; j_call: TRBJ2-5; d_call: TRBD2; v_call: TRBV7-9; cdr3_aa: CASSPRLAGEETQYF; cdr3_nt: TGTGCCAGCAGCCCGAGACTAGCGGGAGAAGAGACCCAGTACTTC
clone_size: NA; j_call: TRBJ2-2; d_call: NA; v_call: TRBV2; cdr3_aa: CASHRVLSTGELFF; cdr3_nt: TGTGCCAGTCATAGGGTTTTGAGCACCGGGGAGCTGTTTTTT
clone_size: few; j_call: TRBJ2-7; d_call: NA; v_call: TRBV29-1; cdr3_aa: CSVEVTAPYEQYF; cdr3_nt: TGCAGCGTTGAAGTGACAGCACCCTACGAGCAGTACTTC
clone_size: NA; j_call: TRBJ2-7; d_call: NA; v_call: TRBV18; cdr3_aa: CASSPEGVAYEQYF; cdr3_nt: TGTGCCAGCTCACCAGAGGGGGTAGCCTACGAGCAGTACTTC
clone_size: many; j_call: TRBJ1-1; d_call: NA; v_call: TRBV5-6; cdr3_aa: CASSADNTNTEAFF; cdr3_nt: TGTGCCAGCAGCGCGGATAATACGAACACTGAAGCTTTCTTT
clone_size: few; j_call: TRBJ2-7; d_call: TRBD2; v_call: TRBV18; cdr3_aa: CASSRLAGGQSYEQYF; cdr3_nt: TGTGCCAGCTCACGACTAGCGGGGGGGCAATCCTACGAGCAGTACTTC
clone_size: few; j_call: TRBJ2-1; d_call: TRBD2; v_call: TRBV12-3/TRBV12-4; cdr3_aa: CASTQGTSSGNEQFF; cdr3_nt: TGTGCCAGCACCCAAGGGACTAGCTCAGGCAATGAGCAGTTCTTC
clone_size: once; j_call: TRBJ2-6; d_call: TRBD1; v_call: TRBV7-3; cdr3_aa: CASSSQAYQGAGLAGANVLTF; cdr3_nt: TGTGCCAGCAGCTCCCAAGCATACCAGGGGGCTGGACTTGCTGGGGCCAACGTCCTGACTTTC
clone_size: NA; j_call: TRBJ2-2; d_call: TRBD1; v_call: TRBV5-1; cdr3_aa: CASSRRTGVFTGELFF; cdr3_nt: TGCGCCAGCAGCCGCCGGACAGGGGTTTTCACCGGGGAGCTGTTTTTT
clone_size: NA; j_call: TRBJ2-2; d_call: NA; v_call: TRBV12-3/TRBV12-4; cdr3_aa: CASSLWDTGELFF; cdr3_nt: TGTGCCAGCAGTTTATGGGACACCGGGGAGCTGTTTTTT
clone_size: few; j_call: TRBJ2-3; d_call: TRBD1; v_call: TRBV9; cdr3_aa: CASSAGDRGRGDTQYF; cdr3_nt: TGTGCCAGCAGCGCCGGGGACAGAGGTCGAGGTGATACGCAGTATTTT
clone_size: few; j_call: TRBJ2-1; d_call: TRBD2; v_call: TRBV9; cdr3_aa: CASAPGSGSSYNEQFF; cdr3_nt: TGTGCCAGCGCCCCAGGTAGCGGGAGCTCCTACAATGAGCAGTTCTTC
clone_size: NA; j_call: TRBJ1-6; d_call: NA; v_call: TRBV19; cdr3_aa: CASSIMQGHSPLHF; cdr3_nt: TGTGCCAGTAGTATAATGCAGGGTCATTCACCCCTCCACTTT
clone_size: NA; j_call: TRBJ2-6; d_call: TRBD2; v_call: TRBV7-8; cdr3_aa: CASSLGGVSGANVLTF; cdr3_nt: TGTGCCAGCAGCTTGGGAGGGGTGTCCGGGGCCAACGTCCTGACTTTC
clone_size: NA; j_call: TRBJ2-2; d_call: NA; v_call: TRBV7-9; cdr3_aa: CASSLGGFGGELFF; cdr3_nt: TGTGCCAGCAGCCTAGGGGGTTTTGGCGGGGAGCTGTTTTTT
clone_size: NA; j_call: TRBJ2-7; d_call: TRBD1; v_call: TRBV20-1; cdr3_aa: CSARAPGQLTYEQYF; cdr3_nt: TGCAGTGCTAGAGCGCCGGGACAGCTCACCTACGAGCAGTACTTC
clone_size: NA; j_call: TRBJ2-2; d_call: TRBD1; v_call: TRBV6-5; cdr3_aa: CASSRVLGQGYLGELFF; cdr3_nt: TGTGCCAGCAGTCGGGTGCTCGGACAGGGCTACCTCGGGGAGCTGTTTTTT
clone_size: NA; j_call: TRBJ1-1; d_call: NA; v_call: TRBV6-5; cdr3_aa: CASTVSTPTVNTEAFF; cdr3_nt: TGTGCCAGCACCGTGTCCACTCCGACTGTGAACACTGAAGCTTTCTTT